A single sample gave rise to the 26 T cell receptor beta chains below, sequenced in a study of shared clonotypes between healthy human individuals. The assay was immunoSEQ multiplex PCR, and TCRdb's table has in-frame clones only and misses some. The repertoire includes some 1,900,000 clones, about 94% of them detected once, and 1.2% sits in the top ten. Naive CD8 cells comprised CD45RO-negative, CCR7-positively selected cells, excluding terminally differentiated effector memory CD45RA+ cells. Material for sequencing was naive CD8+ T cells sorted from blood. The receptors were sampled from a man between 18 and 35 years old in good health.

The CDR3 DNA reads TGTGCCAGCAGGGGGGGACGGGTCTCCTACAATGAGCAGTTCTTC. Amino acids: CASRGGRVSYNEQFF. The genes are TRBV5-8 and TRBJ2-1, with D perhaps TRBD2 (6 bases). The CDR3 runs to 15 residues. V was cut by 5 bases and J by 0 bases, with 12 bases left in between. Germline lookup yields CDR1 SGHTS and CDR2 YDEGEE.

For the CDR3, the DNA is TGTGCCGGTGAGACAGGGGAACGTAATGGCTACACCTTC. It yields the protein CAGETGERNGYTF. The chain couples TRBV2 to TRBJ1-2, with 8 nucleotides matching TRBD1. Looked up from germline, CDR1 is SNHLY and CDR2 is FYNNEI. The CDR3 spans 13 residues. V shed 11 bases, J shed 6 bases, and the junction held 11 bases outside the gene matches.

The chain links TRBV4-3 to TRBJ2-7, with 8 bases fitting TRBD2. The CDR3 is made up of 18 amino acids. V lost 0 bases, J lost 3 bases, and 13 bases stayed unmatched. CDR1 and CDR2 from the germline V gene are LGHNA and YSLEER. The DNA of the CDR3 is TGCGCCAGCAGCCAAGATATGTCCCTGACTAGCGAGAACTACGAGCAGTACTTC. It encodes CASSQDMSLTSENYEQYF.

This chain joins TRBV5-6 and TRBJ1-6; D uncertain. The CDR3 sequence is 15 residues long. V was cut by 3 bases and J by 0 bases, with 7 bases left in between. Germline CDR1 reads SGHDT; CDR2 reads YYEEEE. The CDR3 loop reads CASSSISSYNSPLHF. CDR3 sequence (DNA): TGTGCCAGCAGCTCGATAAGCTCCTATAATTCACCCCTCCACTTT.

The chain links TRBV10-2 to TRBJ2-2; 8 bases map to TRBD2. CDR3 length equals 17 residues. Germline loops: CDR1 WSHSY, CDR2 SAAADI. V was clipped by 0 bases and J by 7 bases; unmatched bases: 10. This CDR3 is CASSESGGAGEDGELFF. In DNA, the CDR3 is TGCGCCAGCAGTGAGTCGGGCGGAGCGGGAGAGGACGGGGAGCTGTTTTTT.

On this clone itself: This is likely a read error, given that the CDR3 carries no conserved phenylalanine or tryptophan at its end. The limits of the CDR3 on the DNA are not certain, so only TCRdb's listed CDR3 is given. The chain has TRBV29-1 and TRBJ2-3. Both ends counted, the CDR3 spans 10 residues. Germline V gene sequence: CDR1 SQVTM, CDR2 ANQGSEA. This chain's CDR3 is CSVSEKGFYL.

The chain has TRBV7-2 and TRBJ2-1; no reliable D call. V was clipped by 1 base and J by 9 bases, with 10 bases between them. Germline V gene data show CDR1 as SGHTA and CDR2 as FQGNSA. This CDR3 comprises 13 residues. This CDR3 is CASSLVTSSEQFF. DNA of the CDR3: TGTGCCAGCAGCTTAGTTACCTCCAGTGAGCAGTTCTTC.

The chain uses TRBV19 and TRBJ2-5; no firm D call. The CDR3 consists of 12 residues. V lost 3 bases and J lost 7, with 9 bases in between. Per the germline V gene, CDR1 is LNHDA and CDR2 is SQIVND (reference sequence). The CDR3 protein is CASSIGEGTQYF. CDR3 coding DNA: TGTGCCAGTAGTATTGGGGAAGGGACCCAGTACTTC.

CDR3 in DNA: TGTGCCAGCAGCCCCAGCGACGCAGGGGATGGTGAAGCTTTCTTT. Translation: CASSPSDAGDGEAFF. The chain links TRBV5-6 to TRBJ1-1, with D perhaps matching TRBD1 (6 bases). This CDR3 is 15 amino acids long. Trimming stripped 4 bases from V and 7 bases from J, with 20 bases between. CDR1 and CDR2 (germline): SGHDT, YYEEEE.

This chain joins TRBV4-3 and TRBJ2-2, with a tentative D call TRBD1 (5 bases). Germline CDR1 and CDR2: LGHNA and YSLEER. The V gene lost 0 bases and the J gene lost 6 bases, with 26 bases spanning the gap. The CDR3 has 20 residues. In nucleotides, the CDR3 is TGCGCCAGCAGCCAAGAAGCGTTAAGGGGCGGAATGGTTTTTGCCGGGGAGCTGTTTTTT. Amino acids: CASSQEALRGGMVFAGELFF.

The chain joins TRBV5-8 to TRBJ1-5; D is ambiguous. V was clipped by 0 bases and J by 2 bases, with 6 bases between them. Germline CDR1 is SGHTS and CDR2 is YDEGEE. This CDR3 contains 14 residues. Written as DNA, the CDR3 is TGTGCCAGCAGCTTGGGGTACGGCAATCAGCCCCAGCATTTT. Residues: CASSLGYGNQPQHF.

The count of this clone is one. This chain connects TRBV2 to TRBJ2-5; D not resolved. Germline loops: CDR1 SNHLY, CDR2 FYNNEI. Trimming removed 0 bases at V and 4 bases at J, with 12 bases between. The CDR3 is made up of 15 amino acids. CDR3 coding DNA: TGTGCCAGCAGTGAAGCATTTTCCTTAGCAGAGACCCAGTACTTC. Translating gives CASSEAFSLAETQYF.

The chain couples TRBV27 to TRBJ2-7; TRBD2 might be the D (6 bases). Germline CDR1 is MNHEY and CDR2 is SMNVEV (reference sequence). This CDR3 is built from 16 residues. The germline V and J ends were trimmed by 5 bases and 0 bases, with 17 bases remaining between them. CDR3 nucleotide sequence: TGTGCCAGCAGTCCCAGTGCGGGACTTACCTCCTACGAGCAGTACTTC. Translated, it gives CASSPSAGLTSYEQYF.

This clone appeared a single time. This chain links TRBV12-1 with TRBJ2-2; the table's D call of TRBD1 was not tested on the DNA. TRBV12-1 is a documented pseudogene. This CDR3 has 17 amino acids. This CDR3 is CASSSGTGDWETGELFF. Here the CDR3 DNA reads TGTGCCAGCAGCTCCGGGACAGGGGACTGGGAAACCGGGGAGCTGTTTTTT.

This chain links TRBV2 with TRBJ2-5, with 7 nucleotides matching TRBD2. Germline V gives CDR1 SNHLY, CDR2 FYNNEI. This CDR3 region has 14 residues. Losses at the gene ends were 6 bases for V and 0 bases for J; bases not matched to a gene: 4. The CDR3 DNA is TGTGCCAGCAGCGGTCTAGCGGACCAAGAGACCCAGTACTTC. Translation: CASSGLADQETQYF.

This chain links TRBV2 with TRBJ2-4; possibly TRBD1 for D (6 bases). The CDR3 length is 17 residues. Trimming took 1 base from V and 6 from J, leaving 19 bases between them. Germline V gene lookup returns CDR1 SNHLY and CDR2 FYNNEI. This CDR3 is CASSEESGTRHLNIQYF. The CDR3 DNA sequence: TGTGCCAGCAGTGAAGAGAGTGGGACACGACACCTAAACATTCAGTACTTC.

V is TRBV15 and J is TRBJ2-3, with D perhaps TRBD2 (5 bases). From germline, CDR1 is LNHNV and CDR2 YYDKDF (reference sequence). The germline V and J ends were trimmed by 1 base and 6 bases, with 20 bases remaining between them. This CDR3 is built from 17 residues. This chain's CDR3 is CATSRGESGPDEDTQYF. In DNA, the CDR3 is TGTGCCACCAGCAGAGGGGAGAGCGGCCCAGACGAGGATACGCAGTATTTT. The full variable domain, rest sourced from reference TRBV15 and TRBJ2-3, is DAMVIQNPRYQVTQFGKPVTLSCSQTLNHNVMYWYQQKSSQAPKLLFHYYDKDFNNEADTPDNFQSRRPNTSFCFLDIRSPGLGDTAMYLCATSRGESGPDEDTQYFGPGTRLTVL.

The J gene is TRBJ2-7, the V gene TRBV29-1, with 9 bases matching TRBD2. V was clipped by 1 base and J by 4 bases; unmatched bases: 2. Germline assignment: CDR1 SQVTM and CDR2 ANQGSEA. The CDR3 is made up of 13 amino acids. For the CDR3, the DNA is TGCAGCGTTGAAGTAGCGGGAGTGTACGAGCAGTACTTC. Protein sequence: CSVEVAGVYEQYF.

The genes are TRBV7-9 and TRBJ2-5; D gene uncertain. Germline V gene lookup returns CDR1 SEHNR and CDR2 FQNEAQ (reference sequence). Trimming cost V 5 bases and J 2 bases, with 12 bases left between them. CDR3 length: 14 amino acids. The CDR3 coding sequence is TGTGCCAGCAGCACTCATTCGGGTCAAGAGACCCAGTACTTC. Translated: CASSTHSGQETQYF.

V is TRBV30 and J is TRBJ2-2, with D perhaps TRBD1 or TRBD2 (5 bases each). The germline CDR1 and CDR2 sequences are GTSNPN and SVGIG (reference sequence). V was clipped by 1 base and J by 0 bases, with 15 bases between them. This CDR3 is built from 17 residues. The CDR3 sequence: CAWSGGTVLPNTGELFF. The CDR3 bases are TGTGCCTGGAGTGGAGGGACGGTGCTACCGAACACCGGGGAGCTGTTTTTT.

This rearrangement joins TRBV5-5 to TRBJ1-2; 8 bases align to TRBD1. This CDR3 contains 17 residues. After removal of 0 bases from V and 5 bases from J, the junction contained 12 bases not matched to a gene. Germline-derived CDR1 and CDR2 are SGHKS and YYEKEE (reference sequence). CDR3 sequence: CASSLVGQGGLRYGYTF. CDR3 coding DNA: TGTGCCAGCAGCTTGGTTGGACAGGGAGGCCTCCGATATGGCTACACCTTC.

This chain uses TRBV11-3 with TRBJ2-6; 8 bases match TRBD1. Looked up from germline, CDR1 is SGHNT and CDR2 is YENEEA. V lost 3 bases and J lost 2; bases outside the gene matches: 6. The CDR3 covers 17 residues. The CDR3 DNA follows: TGTGCCAGCAGCTTCGTGGACAGGGTGACTGGGGCCAACGTCCTGACTTTC. As protein: CASSFVDRVTGANVLTF. The whole variable domain, filled in from reference TRBV11-3 and TRBJ2-6, reads EAGVVQSPRYKIIEKKQPVAFWCNPISGHNTLYWYLQNLGQGPELLIRYENEEAVDDSQLPKDRFSAERLKGVDSTLKIQPAELGDSAVYLCASSFVDRVTGANVLTFGAGSRLTVL.

J is TRBJ2-2 and V is TRBV19; D unresolved. Trimming removed 2 bases at V and 5 bases at J, with 9 bases between. Germline lookup yields CDR1 LNHDA and CDR2 SQIVND (reference sequence). The CDR3 sequence is 14 residues long. The CDR3 loop reads CASSIPLETGELFF. The CDR3 bases are TGTGCCAGTAGTATACCTCTAGAGACCGGGGAGCTGTTTTTT.

V usage is TRBV4-1 and J usage is TRBJ2-5; TRBD1 agrees at 7 bases. The trim removed 5 bases at V and 3 bases at J, leaving 6 bases unmatched. CDR1 MGHRA and CDR2 YSYEKL come from the germline V gene. The CDR3 extends over 14 amino acids. The CDR3 DNA sequence: TGCGCCAGCAGCTATAGGGGGCGCGAAGAGACCCAGTACTTC. This gives the protein CASSYRGREETQYF.

Points on this clone: At the DNA level, this CDR3 is encoded by other sequences in the same sample as well. The chain is built from TRBV11-2 and TRBJ2-7, with D uncertain. The germline CDR1 and CDR2 sequences are SGHAT and FQNNGV. The CDR3 consists of 12 residues. V lost 0 bases and J lost 2, with 2 bases in between. The CDR3 region has the DNA TGTGCCAGCAGCTTAGATACCTACGAGCAGTACTTC. Its protein product is CASSLDTYEQYF.

The chain uses TRBV1 and TRBJ2-7; the table names TRBD1, a call not compared with the DNA. TRBV1 corresponds to a pseudogene. The CDR3 is 14 amino acids. CDR3 nucleotide sequence: TGCACCAGCAGCCCACCGGGACACTCCTACGAGCAGTACTTC. Its translation is CTSSPPGHSYEQYF.